This is a list of T cell receptor beta chains from one sample in a study of CD4+ T cells in melanoma. The method was immunoSEQ multiplex PCR; TCRdb's version includes in-frame clones alone and lacks a portion of them. The sample consists of roughly 150,000 clones, over 90% of them appearing once. Receptor source: a human donor with melanoma. CDR3s include the opening cysteine and the closing phenylalanine or tryptophan. D genes are given only for firm matches. Some rows mark clone size as missing; the rest say once, few, many or name a class of expanded clone.

abundance: once
v_gene: TRBV6-5
d_gene: TRBD1
j_gene: TRBJ1-1
CDR3aa: CASSPGQGRSEAFF
CDR3nt: TGTGCCAGCAGTCCAGGACAGGGTCGAAGTGAAGCTTTCTTT

abundance: -
v_gene: TRBV6-6
d_gene: -
j_gene: TRBJ2-2
CDR3aa: CASSPQRGGTGELFF
CDR3nt: TGTGCCAGCAGTCCTCAGAGAGGTGGCACCGGGGAGCTGTTTTTT

abundance: -
v_gene: TRBV29-1
d_gene: TRBD1
j_gene: TRBJ1-2
CDR3aa: CSVETGYGYTF
CDR3nt: TGCAGCGTGGAGACAGGGTACGGCTACACCTTC

abundance: -
v_gene: TRBV19
d_gene: -
j_gene: TRBJ1-2
CDR3aa: CASSIDIGPYGYTF
CDR3nt: TGTGCCAGTAGTATAGACATCGGGCCATATGGCTACACCTTC

abundance: -
v_gene: TRBV5-5
d_gene: TRBD1
j_gene: TRBJ2-6
CDR3aa: CASSSRTGDTTGANVLTF
CDR3nt: TGTGCCAGCAGCTCTAGGACAGGGGACACGACTGGGGCCAACGTCCTGACTTTC

abundance: -
v_gene: TRBV30
d_gene: TRBD1
j_gene: TRBJ1-5
CDR3aa: CAWRGQGAQPQHF
CDR3nt: TGTGCCTGGCGGGGACAGGGGGCCCAGCCCCAGCATTTT

abundance: few
v_gene: TRBV30
d_gene: -
j_gene: TRBJ2-3
CDR3aa: CAWSAGSGNTDTQYF
CDR3nt: TGTGCCTGGAGTGCGGGAAGCGGCAACACAGATACGCAGTATTTT

abundance: -
v_gene: TRBV10-1
d_gene: TRBD2
j_gene: TRBJ2-2
CDR3aa: CASSDLAGGHTGELFF
CDR3nt: TGCGCCAGCAGTGATCTAGCGGGGGGCCACACCGGGGAGCTGTTTTTT

abundance: -
v_gene: TRBV18
d_gene: -
j_gene: TRBJ2-3
CDR3aa: CASSPDQGSADTQYF
CDR3nt: TGTGCCAGCTCGCCAGATCAGGGGTCTGCAGATACGCAGTATTTT

abundance: -
v_gene: TRBV7-9
d_gene: -
j_gene: TRBJ2-7
CDR3aa: CASSNSGVRYEQYF
CDR3nt: TGTGCCAGCAGCAACTCAGGAGTCCGCTACGAGCAGTACTTC

abundance: -
v_gene: TRBV11-3
d_gene: -
j_gene: TRBJ1-6
CDR3aa: CASSLDPGSPLHF
CDR3nt: TGTGCCAGCAGCTTAGATCCCGGTTCACCCCTCCACTTT

abundance: -
v_gene: TRBV19
d_gene: -
j_gene: TRBJ1-1
CDR3aa: CATHRSKNTEAFF
CDR3nt: TGTGCCACCCACCGATCAAAGAACACTGAAGCTTTCTTT

abundance: -
v_gene: TRBV5-4
d_gene: -
j_gene: TRBJ2-7
CDR3aa: CATERGGTSSYEQYF
CDR3nt: TGTGCCACAGAGAGGGGGGGGACGAGCTCCTACGAGCAGTACTTC

abundance: -
v_gene: TRBV5-1
d_gene: TRBD1
j_gene: TRBJ1-2
CDR3aa: CASSLPARGFSKDNYGYTF
CDR3nt: TGCGCCAGCAGCTTGCCCGCCAGGGGGTTCTCTAAGGACAACTATGGCTACACCTTC

abundance: -
v_gene: TRBV30
d_gene: -
j_gene: TRBJ2-3
CDR3aa: CAWKGHTQYF
CDR3nt: TGTGCCTGGAAAGGGCATACGCAGTATTTT

abundance: -
v_gene: TRBV7-2
d_gene: -
j_gene: TRBJ2-7
CDR3aa: CASSSAPSYEQYF
CDR3nt: TGTGCCAGCAGCTCCGCCCCGTCCTACGAGCAGTACTTC

abundance: -
v_gene: TRBV5-1
d_gene: TRBD1
j_gene: TRBJ2-2
CDR3aa: CASSSNTGGNTGELFF
CDR3nt: TGCGCCAGCAGCTCCAACACAGGGGGGAACACCGGGGAGCTGTTTTTT

abundance: -
v_gene: TRBV10-3
d_gene: -
j_gene: TRBJ2-7
CDR3aa: CAISGSGLLAYEQYF
CDR3nt: TGTGCCATCAGTGGATCGGGACTCCTAGCCTACGAGCAGTACTTC

abundance: -
v_gene: TRBV11-2
d_gene: TRBD1
j_gene: TRBJ2-5
CDR3aa: CASSRDRGQETQYF
CDR3nt: TGTGCCAGCAGCCGCGACAGGGGCCAAGAGACCCAGTACTTC

abundance: -
v_gene: TRBV6-5
d_gene: -
j_gene: TRBJ2-3
CDR3aa: CASSGFPTDTQYF
CDR3nt: TGTGCCAGCAGTGGGTTCCCTACAGATACGCAGTATTTT

abundance: -
v_gene: TRBV10-3
d_gene: -
j_gene: TRBJ2-5
CDR3aa: CAIRVRGVLVRETQYF
CDR3nt: TGTGCCATCAGGGTCAGGGGGGTTCTGGTGCGGGAGACCCAGTACTTC

abundance: -
v_gene: TRBV6-5
d_gene: TRBD1
j_gene: TRBJ1-1
CDR3aa: CASSYAGQGYAEAFF
CDR3nt: TGTGCCAGCAGTTACGCGGGACAGGGATATGCTGAAGCTTTCTTT

abundance: once
v_gene: TRBV10-3
d_gene: TRBD1
j_gene: TRBJ2-7
CDR3aa: CAISESQGVEQYF
CDR3nt: TGTGCCATCAGTGAATCACAGGGGGTCGAGCAGTACTTC

abundance: -
v_gene: TRBV5-1
d_gene: -
j_gene: TRBJ2-5
CDR3aa: CASSLLGGQETQYF
CDR3nt: TGCGCCAGCAGCTTGTTGGGGGGACAAGAGACCCAGTACTTC

abundance: -
v_gene: TRBV6-5
d_gene: -
j_gene: TRBJ1-1
CDR3aa: CASSYEGHRGEAFF
CDR3nt: TGTGCCAGCAGTTATGAGGGACACCGGGGCGAAGCTTTCTTT

abundance: -
v_gene: TRBV5-1
d_gene: TRBD1
j_gene: TRBJ1-1
CDR3aa: CASRLTGAQGTEAFF
CDR3nt: TGCGCCAGCAGACTTACAGGGGCTCAGGGCACTGAAGCTTTCTTT

abundance: -
v_gene: TRBV7-2
d_gene: -
j_gene: TRBJ1-1
CDR3aa: CASSLTGKDTEAFF
CDR3nt: TGTGCCAGCAGCTTAACTGGGAAGGACACTGAAGCTTTCTTT

abundance: -
v_gene: TRBV9
d_gene: -
j_gene: TRBJ1-2
CDR3aa: CASSVRGRNYGYTF
CDR3nt: TGTGCCAGCAGCGTCAGGGGCAGAAACTATGGCTACACCTTC

abundance: -
v_gene: TRBV4-2
d_gene: TRBD2
j_gene: TRBJ2-3
CDR3aa: CASSSLAGGDTQYF
CDR3nt: TGTGCCAGCAGCAGCTTAGCGGGGGGTGATACGCAGTATTTT